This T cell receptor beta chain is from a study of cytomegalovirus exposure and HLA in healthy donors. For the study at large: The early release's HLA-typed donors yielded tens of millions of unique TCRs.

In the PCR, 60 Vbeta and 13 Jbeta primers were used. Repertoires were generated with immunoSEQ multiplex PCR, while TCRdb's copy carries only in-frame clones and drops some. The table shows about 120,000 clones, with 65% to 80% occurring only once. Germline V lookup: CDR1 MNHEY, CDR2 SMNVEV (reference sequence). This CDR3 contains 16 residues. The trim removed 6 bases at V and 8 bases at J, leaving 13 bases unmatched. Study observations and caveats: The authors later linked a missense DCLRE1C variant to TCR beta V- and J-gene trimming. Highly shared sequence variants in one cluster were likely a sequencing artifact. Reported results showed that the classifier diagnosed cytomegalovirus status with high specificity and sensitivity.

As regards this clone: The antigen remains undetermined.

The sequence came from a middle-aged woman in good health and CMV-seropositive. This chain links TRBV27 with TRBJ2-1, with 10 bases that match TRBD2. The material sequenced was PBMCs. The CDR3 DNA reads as TGTGCCAGCAGGGGAGCGGGGGGGCGCCTCCGGGATGAGCAGTTCTTC. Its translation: CASRGAGGRLRDEQFF.